This TCR beta chain was sequenced during a study of post-analysis software for immune sequencing data. General study findings and limits: Included in a set of four or five TRBV segments more frequent in patients than controls were TRBV5-6, TRBV5-1 and TRBV20-1. Those samples that were prepared in the same batch co-clustered strongly by F measure.

Per the germline V gene, CDR1 is SGHAT and CDR2 is FQNNGV. The CDR3 has 15 amino acids. Trimming shortened V by 0 bases and J by 7 bases, and 15 bases separated the two germline ends. Incorporated into the TCR beta cDNA libraries were unique molecular identifiers, which served to reduce PCR and sequencing biases. A single record per CDR3 protein comes from TCRdb applying MiXCR to the PCR reads. The sample includes 800,000 to 950,000 distinct CDR3 sequences, approximately 57% of them seen just once. Concerning this clonotype: Its target is not known.

The J gene is TRBJ1-1, the V gene TRBV11-2; D is unclear. This sequence originates from a girl aged 5-17 years with multiple sclerosis. Sequencing was done on a sample of blood. The CDR3 nucleotides are TGTGCCAGCAGCTTAGAGCCTTCCCGTATGGTTGAAGCTTTCTTT. It is translated as CASSLEPSRMVEAFF.